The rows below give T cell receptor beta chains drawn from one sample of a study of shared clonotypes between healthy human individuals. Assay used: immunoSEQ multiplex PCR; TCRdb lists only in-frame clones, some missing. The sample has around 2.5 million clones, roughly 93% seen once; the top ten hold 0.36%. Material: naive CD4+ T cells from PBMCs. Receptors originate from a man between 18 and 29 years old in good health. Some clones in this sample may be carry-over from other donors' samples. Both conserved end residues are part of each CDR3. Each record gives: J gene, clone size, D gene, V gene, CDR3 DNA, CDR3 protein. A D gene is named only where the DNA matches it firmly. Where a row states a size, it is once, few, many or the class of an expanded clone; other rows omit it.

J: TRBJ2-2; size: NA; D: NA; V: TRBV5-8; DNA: TGTGCCAGCAGCGTCTTGGCCGCGCCTCAAACCGGGGAGCTGTTTTTT; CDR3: CASSVLAAPQTGELFF
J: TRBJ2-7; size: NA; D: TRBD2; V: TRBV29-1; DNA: TGCAGCGTGGGGAGAGCGGGAGGCGCCTACGAGCAGTACTTC; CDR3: CSVGRAGGAYEQYF
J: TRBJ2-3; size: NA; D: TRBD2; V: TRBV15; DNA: TGTGCCACCAGCACTCTAGCGGCCCACACAGATACGCAGTATTTT; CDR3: CATSTLAAHTDTQYF
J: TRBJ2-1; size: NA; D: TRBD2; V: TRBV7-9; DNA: TGTGCCGGCCGACTAGCGGGAGCCTACAATGAGCAGTTCTTC; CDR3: CAGRLAGAYNEQFF
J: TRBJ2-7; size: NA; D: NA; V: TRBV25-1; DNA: TGTGCCAGCAGTCCTCACCCTGGGCAGGGTTATTACGAGCAGTACTTC; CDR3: CASSPHPGQGYYEQYF
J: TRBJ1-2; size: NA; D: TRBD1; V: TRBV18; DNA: TGTGCCAGCTCACCCCAGAAACAGGGGATAGGTTATGGCTACACCTTC; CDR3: CASSPQKQGIGYGYTF
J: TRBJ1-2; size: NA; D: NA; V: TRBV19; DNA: TGTGCCAGTAGTGTCAGGGGATCCTATGGCTACACCTTC; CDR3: CASSVRGSYGYTF
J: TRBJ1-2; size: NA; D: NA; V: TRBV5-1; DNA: TGCGCCAGCAGCTACGGACAGAACTATGGCTACACCTTC; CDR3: CASSYGQNYGYTF
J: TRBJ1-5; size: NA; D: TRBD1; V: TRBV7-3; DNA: TGTGCCAGCAGCTTACCCGAGAGACAGGGGAGCAATCAGCCCCAGCATTTT; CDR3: CASSLPERQGSNQPQHF
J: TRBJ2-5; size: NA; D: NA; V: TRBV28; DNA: TGTGCCAGCAGTCCACCTAGGACCGTGGAGACCCAGTACTTC; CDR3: CASSPPRTVETQYF
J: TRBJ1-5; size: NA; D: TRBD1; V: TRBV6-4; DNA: TGTGCCAGCAGCGTTCCGGGACAGGTACAATTGGTTAGCAATCAGCCCCAGCATTTT; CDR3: CASSVPGQVQLVSNQPQHF
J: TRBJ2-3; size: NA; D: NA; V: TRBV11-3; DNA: TGTGCCAGCAGCTTAGAATTCGGGAGTAGCACAGATACGCAGTATTTT; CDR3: CASSLEFGSSTDTQYF
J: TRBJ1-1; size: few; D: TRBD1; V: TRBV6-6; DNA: TGTGCCAGCACTGGCGGGACAGGGAGGGAAGCTTTCTTT; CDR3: CASTGGTGREAFF
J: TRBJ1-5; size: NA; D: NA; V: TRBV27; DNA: TGTGCCAGCAGTGGACGGAATAGCAATCAGCCCCAGCATTTT; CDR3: CASSGRNSNQPQHF
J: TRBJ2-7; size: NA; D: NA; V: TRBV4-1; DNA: TGCGCCAGCAGCCAAGATGGGATCTACGAGCAGTACTTC; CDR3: CASSQDGIYEQYF
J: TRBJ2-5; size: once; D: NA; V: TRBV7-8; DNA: TGTGCCAGCGCCCGTCAAAAGGGGGAGACCCAGTACTTC; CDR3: CASARQKGETQYF
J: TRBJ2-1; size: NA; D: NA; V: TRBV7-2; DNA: TGTGCCAGCACTACAACAATAGGCCCGTACAATGAGCAGTTCTTC; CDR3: CASTTTIGPYNEQFF
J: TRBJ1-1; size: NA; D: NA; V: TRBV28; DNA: TGTGCCAGCAGGGTATTCACAGGGATGAACACTGAAGCTTTCTTT; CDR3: CASRVFTGMNTEAFF
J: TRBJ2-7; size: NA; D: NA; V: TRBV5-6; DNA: TGTGCCAGCAGCTTGGCCGGGGCAGACGAGCAGTACTTC; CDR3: CASSLAGADEQYF
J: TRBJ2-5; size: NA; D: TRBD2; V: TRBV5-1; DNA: TGCGCCAGCAGCGGACTAGCGGGTCCCCAAGAGACCCAGTACTTC; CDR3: CASSGLAGPQETQYF
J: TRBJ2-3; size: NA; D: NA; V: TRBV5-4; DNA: TGTGCCAGCAGCTTGGGATCGGGAGATACGCAGTATTTT; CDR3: CASSLGSGDTQYF
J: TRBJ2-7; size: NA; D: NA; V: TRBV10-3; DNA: TGTGCCATCAGTGAGTACGACTCCTACGAGCAGTACTTC; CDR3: CAISEYDSYEQYF